The 14 T cell receptor beta chains below all came from one sample that was sequenced in a study of low-dose radiotherapy and immunotherapy resistance in tumors. A constant-region primer paired with the V-primer adapter amplified TCRs over about 19 PCR cycles. One entry per CDR3 protein results from TCRdb running MiXCR on the reads. The repertoire has over 50,000 distinct CDR3 sequences, around 34% of them found once; the top ten carry 7% to 10%. Time point reported: after trial treatment. Treatment described: LDRT plus nivolumab, ipilimumab, low-dose cyclophosphamide and aspirin (RACIN trial). This sample comprised PBMCs, obtained after low-dose radiotherapy plus immunotherapy. The receptors were gathered from a male donor with rectosigmoid adenocarcinoma.

In this sample, this clonotype turned up many times. The chain is built from TRBV24-1 and TRBJ2-3; weak D call: TRBD1 (6 bases). V was shortened by 4 bases and J by 3 bases, with 25 bases between the two germline ends. CDR1 and CDR2 (germline): KGHDR, SFDVKD. The CDR3 is 19 amino acids. CDR3 protein: CATSDRGTKVIAWTDTQYF. CDR3 in DNA: TGTGCCACCAGTGACCGAGGGACAAAAGTCATCGCCTGGACAGATACGCAGTATTTT.

The table lists this clonotype with many counts. The chain carries TRBV28 and TRBJ1-6; 7 nucleotides agree with TRBD1. Germline trimming cut 7 bases from V and 7 bases from J; bases unmatched to any gene: 13. Germline V gives CDR1 MDHEN, CDR2 SYDVKM. This CDR3 is built from 16 residues. The CDR3 is CASNSERDSLNSPLHF. CDR3 bases: TGTGCCAGCAATTCGGAACGGGACAGCTTAAATTCACCCCTCCACTTT.

The chain employs TRBV5-1 and TRBJ2-6; either TRBD1 or TRBD2 may fit D (5 bases each). Looked up from germline, CDR1 is SGHRS and CDR2 is YFSETQ. With 4 bases removed from V and 2 bases from J, the gap between germline ends came to 19 bases. The CDR3 consists of 18 residues. CDR3 sequence: CASSGGLPGFTGANVLTF. Here the CDR3 DNA reads TGCGCCAGCAGCGGCGGACTCCCAGGGTTCACTGGGGCCAACGTCCTGACTTTC.

This chain uses TRBV30 with TRBJ2-1, with D maybe TRBD1 (5 bases). Deletions cut 4 bases from V and 9 bases from J, with 19 bases between. Germline V gene data show CDR1 as GTSNPN and CDR2 as SVGIG (reference sequence). The CDR3 sequence is 14 residues long. Here the CDR3 DNA reads TGTGCCTGGACAGGGTCCAGCCAAAGGGCTGAGCAGTTCTTC. Residues: CAWTGSSQRAEQFF. The variable domain in full, with the rest retrieved from reference TRBV30 and TRBJ2-1, is SQTIHQWPATLVQPVGSPLSLECTVEGTSNPNLYWYRQAAGRGLQLLFYSVGIGQISSEVPQNLSASRPQDRQFILSSKKLLLSDSGFYLCAWTGSSQRAEQFFGPGTRLTVL.

The chain carries TRBV4-1 and TRBJ2-2, with 14 bases fitting TRBD2. This CDR3 is 16 amino acids long. V lost 4 bases to trimming and J lost 5 bases; unmatched junction nucleotides: 3. In germline, CDR1 is MGHRA, CDR2 YSYEKL. DNA of the CDR3: TGCGCCAGCAGCCTCGGGACTAGCGGGAGTACCGGGGAGCTGTTTTTT. It is translated as CASSLGTSGSTGELFF.

This clonotype was counted at least ten times. V usage is TRBV4-2 and J usage is TRBJ2-1; possibly TRBD1 for D (5 bases). CDR1 and CDR2 from the germline V gene are LGHNA and YNFKEQ. Trimming pared 4 bases from V and 8 bases from J, leaving 9 bases between. CDR3 size: 12 residues. For the CDR3, the DNA is TGTGCCAGCAGCCCCAGGGTGGATGAGCAGTTCTTC. Translating gives CASSPRVDEQFF.

This clonotype was recorded at least ten times. The genes are TRBV29-1 and TRBJ2-5; 7 positions agree with TRBD1. Per germline, CDR1 SQVTM and CDR2 ANQGSEA. The ends lost 0 bases at V and 1 base at J; junction bases unmatched: 8. This CDR3 comprises 16 residues. As DNA, the CDR3 is TGCAGCGTTGAAGATCTGAGGCAGGGGGTCCAAGAGACCCAGTACTTC. It yields the protein CSVEDLRQGVQETQYF.

The chain is built from TRBV29-1 and TRBJ2-7; D possibly corresponds to TRBD2 (5 bases). The CDR3 loop spans 13 amino acids. The germline V and J ends were trimmed by 3 bases and 1 base, with 10 bases remaining between them. Per the germline V gene, CDR1 is SQVTM and CDR2 is ANQGSEA. The CDR3 loop is CSVEERRSYEQYF. The CDR3 nucleotides are TGCAGCGTTGAGGAACGGAGGTCCTACGAGCAGTACTTC.

This clonotype appeared many times. The J gene is TRBJ1-6, the V gene TRBV7-2, with D uncertain. Between the trimmed V and J ends, which lost 8 bases and 6 bases, there was a span of 8 bases. The CDR3 runs to 12 residues. Germline V CDR1 and CDR2: SGHTA, FQGNSA. CDR3: CASAASNSPLHF. The CDR3 DNA is TGTGCCAGCGCGGCGAGTAATTCACCCCTCCACTTT.

This clonotype has at least ten counts. The rearrangement links TRBV6-2 or TRBV6-3 to TRBJ2-2; weak D call: TRBD2 (6 bases). The germline V gene has CDR1 MNHEY and CDR2 SVGEGT. Trimming removed 5 bases from V and 1 base from J, with 14 bases in between. The CDR3 consists of 16 residues. The CDR3 loop is CASSRISGGNTGELFF. DNA of the CDR3: TGTGCCAGCAGTCGAATCTCCGGGGGGAACACCGGGGAGCTGTTTTTT.

This clonotype came up a few times. V usage is TRBV4-3 and J usage is TRBJ2-5; D gene uncertain. Looked up from germline, CDR1 is LGHNA and CDR2 is YSLEER. V shed 0 bases and J shed 7 bases, with 9 bases lying between them. This CDR3 has 13 residues. The CDR3 nucleotides read TGCGCCAGCAGCCAAGAGGTCTTGGGGACCCAGTACTTC. It encodes CASSQEVLGTQYF.

This clonotype was detected ten times or more. The junction shows a germline mismatch at one end, possibly a read error. V gene TRBV7-7 combines with J gene TRBJ2-5; D possibly corresponds to TRBD1 (5 bases). Germline V lookup: CDR1 SSHAT, CDR2 FNYEAQ (reference sequence). The CDR3 has 14 residues. The CDR3 DNA follows: TGTGCTAGCAGCCCGACAGCCTTAAGAGAGACCCAGTACTTC. Translation gives CASSPTALRETQYF.

CDR3 protein: CSASPSGGAGYNEQFF. As DNA, the CDR3 is TGCAGTGCTAGCCCGAGCGGGGGGGCTGGCTACAATGAGCAGTTCTTC. The gene calls are TRBV20-1 and TRBJ2-1; 10 bases match TRBD2. CDR3 length: 16 amino acids. The V gene's germline CDR1 is DFQATT and CDR2 SNEGSKA (reference sequence). V trimming: 3 bases; J trimming: 3 bases; junction bases outside the gene matches: 8.

In the case of this clonotype: This probably arose from a read error, given a far larger clone one base away. The V gene is TRBV6-2 or TRBV6-3, the J gene TRBJ1-6; 7 bases map to TRBD1. This CDR3 is 16 amino acids long. Germline V gene lookup returns CDR1 MNHEY and CDR2 SVGEGT. CDR3 sequence reads: CGSTGVGWGIHSPLHF. CDR3 bases: TGTGGCAGCACAGGGGTGGGCTGGGGTATTCATTCACCCCTCCACTTT.